Below, one T cell receptor (beta chain) is given with its context. Its antigen is still unknown. This record belongs to a study of T cell responses to AZD1222 COVID-19 vaccine. Study results and limitations: Clonal diversity may have been underestimated, and the donors were mostly white British, with more females than males.

This table comes from immunoSEQ multiplex PCR, and its TCRdb copy is limited to in-frame clones, with some not included. The table shows tens of thousands of clones, with around nine tenths occurring only once. Germline CDR1 reads LNHNV; CDR2 reads YYDKDF (reference sequence). The V segment lost 4 bases and the J segment 4 bases; nucleotides outside the gene matches: 6. The CDR3 length is 14 residues. This rearrangement joins TRBV15 to TRBJ2-7; TRBD1 agrees at 8 bases. This sequence was found in an adult in good health. Source: peripheral blood, taken on day 0 of MenACWY control vaccination. The CDR3 spells CATSNSGGPYEQYF. CDR3 DNA sequence: TGTGCCACCAGCAATTCAGGGGGCCCGTACGAGCAGTACTTC.